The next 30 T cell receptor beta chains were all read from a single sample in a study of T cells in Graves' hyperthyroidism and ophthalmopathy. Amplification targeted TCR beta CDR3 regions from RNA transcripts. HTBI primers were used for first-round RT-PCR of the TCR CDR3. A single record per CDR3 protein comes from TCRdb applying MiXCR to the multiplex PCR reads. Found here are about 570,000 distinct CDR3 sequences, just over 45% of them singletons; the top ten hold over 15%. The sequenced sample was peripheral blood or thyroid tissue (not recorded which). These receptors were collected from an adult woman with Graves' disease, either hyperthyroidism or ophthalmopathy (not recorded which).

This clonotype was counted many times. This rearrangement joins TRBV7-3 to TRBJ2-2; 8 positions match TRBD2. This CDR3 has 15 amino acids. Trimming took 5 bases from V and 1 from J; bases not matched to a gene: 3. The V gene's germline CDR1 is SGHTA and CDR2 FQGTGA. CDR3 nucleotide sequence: TGTGCCAGCAGCCCTACTAGCGGGAACACCGGGGAGCTGTTTTTT. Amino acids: CASSPTSGNTGELFF.

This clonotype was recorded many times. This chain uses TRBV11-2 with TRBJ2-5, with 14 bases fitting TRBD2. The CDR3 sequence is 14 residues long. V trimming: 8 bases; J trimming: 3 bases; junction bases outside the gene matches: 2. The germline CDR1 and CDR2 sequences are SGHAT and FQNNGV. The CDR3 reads CASGTSGSKETQYF. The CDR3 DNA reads TGTGCCAGCGGGACTAGCGGGAGTAAAGAGACCCAGTACTTC.

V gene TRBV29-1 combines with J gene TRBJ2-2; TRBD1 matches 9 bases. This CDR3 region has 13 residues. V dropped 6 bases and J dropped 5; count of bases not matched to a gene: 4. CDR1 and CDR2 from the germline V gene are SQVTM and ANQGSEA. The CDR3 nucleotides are TGCAGCGTCGAGGGACAGGGAACCGGGGAGCTGTTTTTT. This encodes CSVEGQGTGELFF.

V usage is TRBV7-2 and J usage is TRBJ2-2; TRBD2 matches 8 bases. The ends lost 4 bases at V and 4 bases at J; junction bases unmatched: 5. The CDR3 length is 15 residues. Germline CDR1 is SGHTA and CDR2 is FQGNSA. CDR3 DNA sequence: TGTGCCAGCAGCTCAGCGGGGGTAGGCACCGGGGAGCTGTTTTTT. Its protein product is CASSSAGVGTGELFF. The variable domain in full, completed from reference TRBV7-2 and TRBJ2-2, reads GAGVSQSPSNKVTEKGKDVELRCDPISGHTALYWYRQSLGQGLEFLIYFQGNSAPDKSGLPSDRFSAERTGGSVSTLTIQRTQQEDSAVYLCASSSAGVGTGELFFGEGSRLTVL.

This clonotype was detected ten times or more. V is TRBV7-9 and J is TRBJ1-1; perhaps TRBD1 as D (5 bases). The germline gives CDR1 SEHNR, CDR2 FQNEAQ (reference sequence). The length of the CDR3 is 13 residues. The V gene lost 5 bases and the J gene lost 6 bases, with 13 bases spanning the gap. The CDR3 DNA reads TGTGCCAGCAGCACCGGAGGAGGGGCTGAAGCTTTCTTT. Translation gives CASSTGGGAEAFF.

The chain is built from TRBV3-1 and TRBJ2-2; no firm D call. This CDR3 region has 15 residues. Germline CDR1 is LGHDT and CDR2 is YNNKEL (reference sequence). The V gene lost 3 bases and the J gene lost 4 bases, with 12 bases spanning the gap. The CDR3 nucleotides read TGTGCCAGCAGCCAGCTGCCCCCGGGCACCGGGGAGCTGTTTTTT. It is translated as CASSQLPPGTGELFF.

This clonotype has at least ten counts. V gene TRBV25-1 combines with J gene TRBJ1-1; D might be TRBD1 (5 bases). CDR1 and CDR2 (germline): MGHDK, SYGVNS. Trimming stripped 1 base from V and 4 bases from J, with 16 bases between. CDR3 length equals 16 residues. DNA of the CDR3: TGTGCCAGCAGTGAATCTCTCGTCCCGGGGGGCACTGAAGCTTTCTTT. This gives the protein CASSESLVPGGTEAFF.

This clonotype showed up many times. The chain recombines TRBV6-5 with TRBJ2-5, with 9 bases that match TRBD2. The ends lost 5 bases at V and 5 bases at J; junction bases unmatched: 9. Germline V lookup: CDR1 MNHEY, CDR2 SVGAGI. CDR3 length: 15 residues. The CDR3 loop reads CASSRAGLAGETQYF. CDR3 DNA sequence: TGTGCCAGCAGTAGGGCGGGACTAGCTGGTGAGACCCAGTACTTC.

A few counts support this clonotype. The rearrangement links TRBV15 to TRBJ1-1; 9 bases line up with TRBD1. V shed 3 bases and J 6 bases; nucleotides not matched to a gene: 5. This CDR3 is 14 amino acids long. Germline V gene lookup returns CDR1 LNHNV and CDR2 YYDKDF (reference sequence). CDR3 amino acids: CATSRGQGLAEAFF. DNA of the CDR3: TGTGCCACCAGCAGGGGACAGGGCCTCGCTGAAGCTTTCTTT.

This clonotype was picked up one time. The CDR3 protein is CSARETGNSPLHF. In DNA, the CDR3 is TGCAGTGCTAGAGAGACAGGGAATTCACCCCTCCACTTT. The chain combines TRBV20-1 with TRBJ1-6, with 7 bases matching TRBD1. The germline gives CDR1 DFQATT, CDR2 SNEGSKA (reference sequence). There are 13 residues in the CDR3. The junction had 0 bases not matched to a gene; V was cut back by 0 bases and J by 7 bases.

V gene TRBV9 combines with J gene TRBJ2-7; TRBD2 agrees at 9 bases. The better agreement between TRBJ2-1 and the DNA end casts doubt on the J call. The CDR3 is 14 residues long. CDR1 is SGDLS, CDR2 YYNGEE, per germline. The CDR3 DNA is TGTGCCAGCAGTCCCGGCGGGAGGGACAATGAGCAGTTCTTC. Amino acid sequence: CASSPGGRDNEQFF.

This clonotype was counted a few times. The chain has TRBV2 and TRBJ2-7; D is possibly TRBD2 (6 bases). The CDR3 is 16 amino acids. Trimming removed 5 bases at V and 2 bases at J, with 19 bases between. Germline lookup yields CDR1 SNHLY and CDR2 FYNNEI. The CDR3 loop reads CASSPRWGTRAYEQYF. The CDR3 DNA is TGTGCCAGCAGTCCGCGGTGGGGGACTCGAGCCTACGAGCAGTACTTC. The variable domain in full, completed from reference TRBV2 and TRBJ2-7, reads EPEVTQTPSHQVTQMGQEVILRCVPISNHLYFYWYRQILGQKVEFLVSFYNNEISEKSEIFDDQFSVERPDGSNFTLKIRSTKLEDSAMYFCASSPRWGTRAYEQYFGPGTRLTVT.

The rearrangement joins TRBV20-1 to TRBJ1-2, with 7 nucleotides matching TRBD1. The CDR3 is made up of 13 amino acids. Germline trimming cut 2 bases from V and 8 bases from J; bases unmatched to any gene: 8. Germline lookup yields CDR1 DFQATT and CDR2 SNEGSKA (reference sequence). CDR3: CSARPSGGEGYTF. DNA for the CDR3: TGCAGTGCTAGACCGTCAGGGGGAGAGGGCTACACCTTC.

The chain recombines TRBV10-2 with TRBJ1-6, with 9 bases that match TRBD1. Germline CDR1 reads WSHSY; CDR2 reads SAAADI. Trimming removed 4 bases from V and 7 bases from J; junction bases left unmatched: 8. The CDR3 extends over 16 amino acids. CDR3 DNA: TGCGCCAGCAGTGTCGAGGGACAGGGAAGCAATTCACCCCTCCACTTT. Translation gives CASSVEGQGSNSPLHF.

The CDR3 protein is CASRDRAGGTEAFF. The CDR3 bases are TGTGCCAGCAGAGATCGGGCCGGGGGCACTGAAGCTTTCTTT. The rearrangement uses TRBV6-4 and TRBJ1-1, with TRBD1 as a possible D gene (5 bases). The CDR3 consists of 14 residues. Germline V gene data show CDR1 as MRHNA and CDR2 as SNTAGT. Trimming stripped 6 bases from V and 4 bases from J, with 15 bases between.

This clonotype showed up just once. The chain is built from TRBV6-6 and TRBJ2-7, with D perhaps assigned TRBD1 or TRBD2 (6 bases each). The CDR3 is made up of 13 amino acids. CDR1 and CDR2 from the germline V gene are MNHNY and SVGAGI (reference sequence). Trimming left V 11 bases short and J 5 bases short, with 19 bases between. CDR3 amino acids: CALRGQGLDEQYF. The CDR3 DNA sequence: TGTGCCTTACGGGGGCAGGGTCTTGACGAGCAGTACTTC.

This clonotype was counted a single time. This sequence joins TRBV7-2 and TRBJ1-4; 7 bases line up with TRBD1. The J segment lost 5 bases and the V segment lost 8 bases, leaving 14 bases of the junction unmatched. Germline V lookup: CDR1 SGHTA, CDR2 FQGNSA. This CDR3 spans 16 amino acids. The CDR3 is CASGPGGTVLNEKLFF. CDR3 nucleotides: TGTGCCAGCGGACCGGGGGGGACAGTTTTAAATGAAAAACTGTTTTTT.

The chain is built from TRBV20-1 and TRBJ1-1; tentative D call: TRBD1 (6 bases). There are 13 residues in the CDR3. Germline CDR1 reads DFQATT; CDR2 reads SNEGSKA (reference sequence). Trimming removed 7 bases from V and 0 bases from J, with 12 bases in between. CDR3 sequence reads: CSVSQGLNTEAFF. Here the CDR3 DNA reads TGCAGTGTTTCCCAGGGGTTGAACACTGAAGCTTTCTTT.

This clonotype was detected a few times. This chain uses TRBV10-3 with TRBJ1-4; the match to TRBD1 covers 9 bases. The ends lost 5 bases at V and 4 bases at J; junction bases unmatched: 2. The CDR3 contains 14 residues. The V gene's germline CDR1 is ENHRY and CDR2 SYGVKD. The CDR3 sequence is CAISRDRDNEKLFF. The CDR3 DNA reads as TGTGCCATCAGTAGGGACAGGGATAATGAAAAACTGTTTTTT.

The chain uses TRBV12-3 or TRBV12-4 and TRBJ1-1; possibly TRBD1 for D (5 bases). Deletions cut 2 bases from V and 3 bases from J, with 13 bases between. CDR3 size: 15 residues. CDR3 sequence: CASSLRDPQDTEAFF. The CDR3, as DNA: TGTGCCAGCAGTTTAAGAGACCCACAGGACACTGAAGCTTTCTTT.

The CDR3 DNA follows: TGCAGCGTTGTAGGGGACATGGGAAACTACGAGCAGTACTTC. It codes for CSVVGDMGNYEQYF. The chain combines TRBV29-1 with TRBJ2-7; D might be TRBD1 (6 bases). Germline CDR1 reads SQVTM; CDR2 reads ANQGSEA. Trimming stripped 4 bases from V and 3 bases from J, with 16 bases between. CDR3 size: 14 residues.

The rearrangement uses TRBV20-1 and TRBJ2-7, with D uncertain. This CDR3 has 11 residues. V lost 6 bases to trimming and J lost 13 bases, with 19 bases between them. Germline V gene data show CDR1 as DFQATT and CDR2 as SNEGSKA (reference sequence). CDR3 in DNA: TGCAGTGCCACAGAGACGGACCCGGAATACTTC. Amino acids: CSATETDPEYF.

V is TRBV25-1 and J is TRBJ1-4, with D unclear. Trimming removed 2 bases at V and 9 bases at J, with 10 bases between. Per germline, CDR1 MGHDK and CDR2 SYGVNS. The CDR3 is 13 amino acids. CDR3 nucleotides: TGTGCCAGCAGTGAAACTGCGGAGAAAAAACTGTTTTTT. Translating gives CASSETAEKKLFF.

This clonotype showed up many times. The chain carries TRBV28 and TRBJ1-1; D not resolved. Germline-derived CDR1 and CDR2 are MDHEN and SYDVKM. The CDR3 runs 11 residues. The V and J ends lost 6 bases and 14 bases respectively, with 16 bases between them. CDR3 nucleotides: TGTGCCAGCAGAATAAGACTGCTGGTCTTCTTT. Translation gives CASRIRLLVFF.

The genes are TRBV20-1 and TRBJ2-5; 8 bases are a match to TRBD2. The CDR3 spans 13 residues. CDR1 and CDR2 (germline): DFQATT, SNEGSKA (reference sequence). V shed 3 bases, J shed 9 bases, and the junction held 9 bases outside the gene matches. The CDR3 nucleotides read TGCAGTGCTAGTGCGGGGGGCGATCAGCCCCAGTACTTC. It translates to CSASAGGDQPQYF.

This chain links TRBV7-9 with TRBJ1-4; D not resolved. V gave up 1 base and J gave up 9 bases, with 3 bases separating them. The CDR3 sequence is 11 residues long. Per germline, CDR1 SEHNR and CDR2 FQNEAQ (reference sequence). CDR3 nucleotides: TGTGCCAGCAGCTTAGGCCAAAAACTGTTTTTT. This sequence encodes CASSLGQKLFF.

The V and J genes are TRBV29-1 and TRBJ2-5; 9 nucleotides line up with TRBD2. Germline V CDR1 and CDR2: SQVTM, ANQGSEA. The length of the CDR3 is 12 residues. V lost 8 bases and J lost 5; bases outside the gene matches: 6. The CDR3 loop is CSPGLALETQYF. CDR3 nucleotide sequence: TGCAGCCCGGGACTAGCATTGGAGACCCAGTACTTC.

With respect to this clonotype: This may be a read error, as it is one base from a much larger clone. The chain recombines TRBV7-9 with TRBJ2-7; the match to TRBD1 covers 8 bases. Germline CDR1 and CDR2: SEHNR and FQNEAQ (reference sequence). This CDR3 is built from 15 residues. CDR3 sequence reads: CASSLGRGLSCEQYF. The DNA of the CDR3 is TGTGCCAGCAGCTTAGGCAGGGGGCTCTCCTGCGAGCAGTACTTC.

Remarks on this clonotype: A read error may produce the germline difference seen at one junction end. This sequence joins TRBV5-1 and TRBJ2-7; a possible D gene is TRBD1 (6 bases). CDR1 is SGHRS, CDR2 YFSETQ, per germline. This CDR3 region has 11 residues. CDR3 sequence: CASSGGHEQLF. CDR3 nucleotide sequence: TGCGCCAGCAGCGGGGGCCACGAGCAGCTCTTC.

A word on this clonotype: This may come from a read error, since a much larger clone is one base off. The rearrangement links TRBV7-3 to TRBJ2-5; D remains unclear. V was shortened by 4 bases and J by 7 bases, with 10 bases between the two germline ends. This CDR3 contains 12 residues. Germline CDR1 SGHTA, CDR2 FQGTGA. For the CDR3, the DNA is TGTGCCAGCAGCTCAGCCTTGGGGACCCAGTACTTC. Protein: CASSSALGTQYF.